This T cell receptor (beta chain) originates from a study of response to subunit inactivated influenza vaccine. TCRdb processed the RT-PCR reads anew with MiXCR; each CDR3 protein has one entry. The sample lists 150,000 to 200,000 distinct CDR3 sequences; around 12% were seen once. This clonotype was observed a few times. This CDR3 spans 17 amino acids. Per germline, CDR1 LGHNA and CDR2 YSLEER. V shed 0 bases and J shed 0 bases, with 14 bases lying between them. The same data also went into a second study, on T cells expressing NK-cell markers. That study adds: TCR beta cDNA was made by 5'RACE template switching with UMIs. Each TCR beta repertoire originated in sorted T cells that were CD3+CD56+NKG2C+, CD3+CD56+NKG2C- or CD3+CD56-NKG2C+. CD8+ T cells in 5 or 6 donors included dominant NKG2C+ clonotypes at 1.0-7.0%. In a handful of donors, these clonotypes also led the CD3+CD56-NKG2C+ fraction.

This TCR was recovered from a man in his fifties who received an inactivated influenza vaccine. The input for sequencing was CD8+ T cells sorted from PBMCs, taken 12 days after vaccination. The chain carries TRBV4-3 and TRBJ1-1; D is unresolved. The CDR3 DNA follows: TGCGCCAGCAGCCAAGATCTATGGGAGGGTTTGAACACTGAAGCTTTCTTT. It specifies CASSQDLWEGLNTEAFF.